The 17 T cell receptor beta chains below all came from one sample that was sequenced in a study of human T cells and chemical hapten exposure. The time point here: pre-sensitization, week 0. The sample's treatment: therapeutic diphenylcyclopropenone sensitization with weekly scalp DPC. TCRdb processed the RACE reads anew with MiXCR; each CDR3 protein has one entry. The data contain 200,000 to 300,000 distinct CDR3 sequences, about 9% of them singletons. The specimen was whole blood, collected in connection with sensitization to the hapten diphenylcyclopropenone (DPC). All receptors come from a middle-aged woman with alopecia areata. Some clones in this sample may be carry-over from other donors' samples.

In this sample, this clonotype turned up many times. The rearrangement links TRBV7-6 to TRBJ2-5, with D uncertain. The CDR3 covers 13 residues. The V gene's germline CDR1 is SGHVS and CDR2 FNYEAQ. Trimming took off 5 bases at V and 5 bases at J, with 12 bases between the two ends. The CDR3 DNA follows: TGTGCCAGCAGCCCCTACGTAGAGGAGACCCAGTACTTC. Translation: CASSPYVEETQYF.

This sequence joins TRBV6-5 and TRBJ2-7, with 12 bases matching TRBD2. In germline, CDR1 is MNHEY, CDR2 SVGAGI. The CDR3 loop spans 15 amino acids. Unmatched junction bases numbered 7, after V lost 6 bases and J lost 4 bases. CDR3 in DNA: TGTGCCAGCAGGCCGACTAGCGGGAGCCGTTACGAGCAGTACTTC. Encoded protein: CASRPTSGSRYEQYF.

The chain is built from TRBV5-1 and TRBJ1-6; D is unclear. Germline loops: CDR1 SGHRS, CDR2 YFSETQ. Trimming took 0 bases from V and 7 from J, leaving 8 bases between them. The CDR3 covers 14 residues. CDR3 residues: CASSLVARNSPLHF. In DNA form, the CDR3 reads TGCGCCAGCAGCTTGGTTGCCAGAAATTCACCCCTCCACTTT.

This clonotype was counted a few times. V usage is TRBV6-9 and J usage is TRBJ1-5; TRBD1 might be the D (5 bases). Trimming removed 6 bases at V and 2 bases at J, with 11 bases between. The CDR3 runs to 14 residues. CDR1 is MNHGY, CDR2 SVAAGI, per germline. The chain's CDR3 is CASSGAKGNQPQHF. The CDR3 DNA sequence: TGTGCCAGCAGCGGGGCCAAAGGCAATCAGCCCCAGCATTTT.

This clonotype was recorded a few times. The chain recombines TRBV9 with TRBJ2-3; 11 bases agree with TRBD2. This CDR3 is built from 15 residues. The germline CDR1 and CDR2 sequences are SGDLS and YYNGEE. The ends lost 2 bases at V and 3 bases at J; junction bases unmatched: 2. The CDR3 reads CASSVRLAGTDTQYF. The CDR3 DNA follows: TGTGCCAGCAGCGTCAGACTAGCGGGGACAGATACGCAGTATTTT.

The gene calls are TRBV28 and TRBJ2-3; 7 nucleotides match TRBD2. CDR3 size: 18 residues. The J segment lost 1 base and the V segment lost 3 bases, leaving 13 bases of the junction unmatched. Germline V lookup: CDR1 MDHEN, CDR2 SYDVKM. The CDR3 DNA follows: TGTGCCAGCAGTTTCGGTGGGAGGGCCAGATTTGGCACAGATACGCAGTATTTT. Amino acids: CASSFGGRARFGTDTQYF. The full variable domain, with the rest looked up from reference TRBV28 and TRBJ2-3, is DVKVTQSSRYLVKRTGEKVFLECVQDMDHENMFWYRQDPGLGLRLIYFSYDVKMKEKGDIPEGYSVSREKKERFSLILESASTNQTSMYLCASSFGGRARFGTDTQYFGPGTRLTVL.

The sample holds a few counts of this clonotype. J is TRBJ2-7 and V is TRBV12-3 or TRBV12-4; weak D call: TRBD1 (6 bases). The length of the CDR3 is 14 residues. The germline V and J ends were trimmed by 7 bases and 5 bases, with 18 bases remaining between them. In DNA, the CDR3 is TGTGCCAGCACCCCGACAGGAGACCCCCACGAGCAGTACTTC. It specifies CASTPTGDPHEQYF.

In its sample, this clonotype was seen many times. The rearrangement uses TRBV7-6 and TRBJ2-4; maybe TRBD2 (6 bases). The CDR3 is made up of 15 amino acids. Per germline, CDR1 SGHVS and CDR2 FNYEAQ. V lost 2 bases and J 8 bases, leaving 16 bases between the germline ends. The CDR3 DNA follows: TGTGCCAGCAGCTTAAATCCTAGTCCGGGGGACATTCAGTACTTC. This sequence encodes CASSLNPSPGDIQYF.

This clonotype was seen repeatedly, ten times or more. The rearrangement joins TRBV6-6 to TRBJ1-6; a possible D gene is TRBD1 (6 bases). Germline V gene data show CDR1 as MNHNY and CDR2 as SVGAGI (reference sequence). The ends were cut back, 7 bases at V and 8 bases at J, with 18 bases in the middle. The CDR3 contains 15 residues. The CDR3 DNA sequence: TGTGCCAGCACCTCGTTACAGGGCTCGGATTCACCCCTCCACTTT. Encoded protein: CASTSLQGSDSPLHF.

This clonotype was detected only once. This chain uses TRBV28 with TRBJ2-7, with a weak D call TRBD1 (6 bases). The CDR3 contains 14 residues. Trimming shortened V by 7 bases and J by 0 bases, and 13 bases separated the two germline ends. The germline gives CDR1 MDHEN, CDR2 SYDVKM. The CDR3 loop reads CASKTPGHSYEQYF. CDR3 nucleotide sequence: TGTGCCAGCAAAACTCCGGGACACTCCTACGAGCAGTACTTC.

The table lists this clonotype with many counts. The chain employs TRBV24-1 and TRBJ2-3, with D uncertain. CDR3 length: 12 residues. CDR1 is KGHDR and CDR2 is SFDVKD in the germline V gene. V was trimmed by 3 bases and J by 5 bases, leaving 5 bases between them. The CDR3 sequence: CATSDDGDTQYF. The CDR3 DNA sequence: TGTGCCACCAGTGATGATGGAGATACGCAGTATTTT.

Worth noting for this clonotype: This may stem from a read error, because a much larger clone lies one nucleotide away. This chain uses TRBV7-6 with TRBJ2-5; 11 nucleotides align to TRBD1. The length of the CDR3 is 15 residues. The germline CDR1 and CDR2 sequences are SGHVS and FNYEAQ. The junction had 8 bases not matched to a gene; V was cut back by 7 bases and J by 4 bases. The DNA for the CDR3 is TGTGCCAGCACGTCGGGACAGGGGGATGTAGAGACCCAGTACTTC. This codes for CASTSGQGDVETQYF.

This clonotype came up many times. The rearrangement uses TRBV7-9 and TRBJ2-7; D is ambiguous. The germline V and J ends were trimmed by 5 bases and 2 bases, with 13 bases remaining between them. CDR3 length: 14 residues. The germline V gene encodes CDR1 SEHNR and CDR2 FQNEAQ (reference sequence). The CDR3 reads CASSAGSRTYEQYF. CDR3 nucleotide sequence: TGTGCCAGCAGCGCCGGGTCTAGGACCTACGAGCAGTACTTC.

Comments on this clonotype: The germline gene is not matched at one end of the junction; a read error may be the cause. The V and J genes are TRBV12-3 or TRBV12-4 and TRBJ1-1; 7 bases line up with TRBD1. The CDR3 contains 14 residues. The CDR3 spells CASRSTGISTEAYF. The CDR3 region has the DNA TGTGCCAGCAGATCGACAGGGATCTCAACTGAAGCTTACTTT.

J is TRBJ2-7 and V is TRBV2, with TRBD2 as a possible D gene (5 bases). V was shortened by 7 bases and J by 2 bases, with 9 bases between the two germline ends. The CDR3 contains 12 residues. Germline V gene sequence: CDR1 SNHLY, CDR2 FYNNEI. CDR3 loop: CASIEGPYEQYF. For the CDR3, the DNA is TGTGCCAGCATCGAGGGCCCCTACGAGCAGTACTTC.

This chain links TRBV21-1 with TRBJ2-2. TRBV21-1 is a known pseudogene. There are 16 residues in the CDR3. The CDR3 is CASSKGICGNTGELFF. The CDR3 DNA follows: TGTGCCAGCAGCAAAGGGATTTGCGGGAACACCGGGGAGCTGTTTTTT.

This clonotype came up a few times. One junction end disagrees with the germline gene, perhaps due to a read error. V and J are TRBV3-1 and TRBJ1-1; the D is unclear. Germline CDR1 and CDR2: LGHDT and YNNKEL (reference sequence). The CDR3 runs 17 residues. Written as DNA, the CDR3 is TGTGCCAGCAGTCAAGATCGGCACAGCCGAATGAACACTGAAGCTTTCTTT. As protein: CASSQDRHSRMNTEAFF.